Each of the 19 T cell receptor beta chains below was sequenced from the same sample in a study of blood T cell repertoires in COVID-19. Data came from immunoSEQ multiplex PCR; TCRdb stores just in-frame clones and leaves some out. The data contain 65,000 to 85,000 clones, roughly 90% of them singletons. The material sequenced was peripheral blood. The source of these receptors is a human donor in a cohort sampled during active COVID-19.

This clone was seen just once. The chain has TRBV5-6 and TRBJ2-2; 13 bases align to TRBD2. The CDR3 has 16 amino acids. From germline, CDR1 is SGHDT and CDR2 YYEEEE. J gave up 5 bases and V 4 bases, and 5 bases lay outside the gene matches. The CDR3 DNA is TGTGCCAGCAGCCAGGGACTAGCGGGGAGAACCGGGGAGCTGTTTTTT. Amino acids: CASSQGLAGRTGELFF. The full variable domain, with the rest looked up from reference TRBV5-6 and TRBJ2-2, is DAGVTQSPTHLIKTRGQQVTLRCSPKSGHDTVSWYQQALGQGPQFIFQYYEEEERQRGNFPDRFSGHQFPNYSSELNVNALLLGDSALYLCASSQGLAGRTGELFFGEGSRLTVL.

This clone appeared a single time. The chain couples TRBV5-4 to TRBJ2-3, with D perhaps matching TRBD2 (6 bases). Germline CDR1 reads SGHNT; CDR2 reads YYREEE (reference sequence). The V end was cut by 0 bases, the J end by 0 bases, with 17 bases between. The CDR3 covers 18 residues. The DNA of the CDR3 is TGTGCCAGCAGCTTGGTTAAGCTGGGGACTCGAAGCACAGATACGCAGTATTTT. The encoded protein is CASSLVKLGTRSTDTQYF.

The chain links TRBV6-5 to TRBJ1-4; perhaps TRBD1 as D (5 bases). The CDR3 covers 15 residues. From germline, CDR1 is MNHEY and CDR2 SVGAGI. Trimming took 2 bases from V and 8 from J, leaving 15 bases between them. The CDR3: CASSYGGDEDEKLFF. The CDR3 region has the DNA TGTGCCAGCAGTTACGGGGGGGATGAAGACGAAAAACTGTTTTTT.

This clone has just a few counts. V usage is TRBV6-5 and J usage is TRBJ1-2; no firm D call. The CDR3 loop spans 14 amino acids. Per the germline V gene, CDR1 is MNHEY and CDR2 is SVGAGI. The V end lost 0 bases, the J end lost 0 bases, and 5 bases lay between the germline ends. The CDR3 spells CASSYSPTNYGYTF. CDR3 in DNA: TGTGCCAGCAGTTACTCTCCTACTAACTATGGCTACACCTTC.

This chain joins TRBV7-2 and TRBJ1-2, with TRBD1 matching over 12 bases. Germline V lookup: CDR1 SGHTA, CDR2 FQGNSA. There are 15 residues in the CDR3. V lost 5 bases and J lost 8; bases outside the gene matches: 9. The CDR3 protein is CASSNPGQGAKGYTF. CDR3 coding DNA: TGTGCCAGCAGCAATCCGGGACAGGGGGCGAAAGGCTACACCTTC.

The chain uses TRBV27 and TRBJ2-1; D is unresolved. Trimming pared 5 bases from V and 7 bases from J, leaving 15 bases between. This CDR3 is built from 14 residues. The germline V gene encodes CDR1 MNHEY and CDR2 SMNVEV (reference sequence). In nucleotides, the CDR3 is TGTGCCAGCAGTCCGCTCCCATGGCTGAATGAGCAGTTCTTC. This translates into CASSPLPWLNEQFF.

Details on this clone: The identical CDR3 is also encoded by other nucleotide sequences in the sample. CDR3 region: CASSQLTYNEQFF. CDR3 nucleotide sequence: TGTGCCAGCAGCCAACTAACCTACAATGAGCAGTTCTTC. The chain links TRBV3-1 (or the pseudogene TRBV3-2) to TRBJ2-1; D is ambiguous. The CDR3 is 13 amino acids. The V gene lost 2 bases and the J gene lost 2 bases, with 4 bases spanning the gap. Germline assignment: CDR1 LGHDT and CDR2 YNNKEL (reference sequence).

The rearrangement joins TRBV9 to TRBJ2-3; 9 bases are shared with TRBD1. The CDR3 length is 17 residues. CDR1 is SGDLS, CDR2 YYNGEE, per germline. V shed 3 bases and J 5 bases; nucleotides not matched to a gene: 13. The CDR3 nucleotides are TGTGCCAGCAGCGCCCCTTTACGGGACAGGGTTCAAGATACGCAGTATTTT. Protein product: CASSAPLRDRVQDTQYF. Filled out from reference TRBV9 and TRBJ2-3, the complete variable domain reads DSGVTQTPKHLITATGQRVTLRCSPRSGDLSVYWYQQSLDQGLQFLIQYYNGEERAKGNILERFSAQQFPDLHSELNLSSLELGDSALYFCASSAPLRDRVQDTQYFGPGTRLTVL.

In this sample, this clone turned up once. The J gene is TRBJ1-5, the V gene TRBV11-2; D may be TRBD1 (6 bases). Trimming left V 5 bases short and J 0 bases short, with 11 bases between. In germline, CDR1 is SGHAT, CDR2 FQNNGV. CDR3 length: 15 amino acids. CDR3 coding DNA: TGTGCCAGCAGCGTTGGACAGAATAGCAATCAGCCCCAGCATTTT. It is translated as CASSVGQNSNQPQHF.

This chain links TRBV6-2 or TRBV6-3 with TRBJ1-1, with a tentative D call TRBD1 (6 bases). Trimming removed 3 bases at V and 0 bases at J, with 8 bases between. In germline, CDR1 is MNHEY, CDR2 SVGEGT. The CDR3 has 14 amino acids. The DNA of the CDR3 is TGTGCCAGCAGTTATGGGACACTGAACACTGAAGCTTTCTTT. Translating gives CASSYGTLNTEAFF.

V and J are TRBV6-5 and TRBJ2-6; 8 bases map to TRBD1. Germline V gene data show CDR1 as MNHEY and CDR2 as SVGAGI. The CDR3 consists of 14 residues. With 10 bases clipped from V and 2 bases from J, the junction kept 4 bases outside the gene matches. CDR3 nucleotide sequence: TGTGCCACCCGGACAGGGCCTGGGGCCAACGTCCTGACTTTC. Translated, it gives CATRTGPGANVLTF.

J is TRBJ2-1 and V is TRBV5-6, with D possibly matching TRBD2 (6 bases). Germline-derived CDR1 and CDR2 are SGHDT and YYEEEE. The CDR3 runs 14 residues. Trimming removed 3 bases at V and 0 bases at J, with 7 bases between. This chain's CDR3 is CASSSGGSYNEQFF. The CDR3 DNA sequence: TGTGCCAGCAGCTCCGGGGGCTCCTACAATGAGCAGTTCTTC.

The rearrangement links TRBV4-1 to TRBJ2-2, with D tentatively TRBD2 (6 bases). This CDR3 spans 15 amino acids. V lost 3 bases and J lost 1, with 9 bases in between. CDR1 and CDR2 (germline): MGHRA, YSYEKL. The CDR3 loop reads CASSQGLLNTGELFF. The CDR3 DNA follows: TGCGCCAGCAGCCAGGGACTTTTGAACACCGGGGAGCTGTTTTTT.

The J gene is TRBJ2-7, the V gene TRBV4-1; 13 bases are a match to TRBD2. The V segment lost 2 bases and the J segment 0 bases; nucleotides outside the gene matches: 10. This CDR3 region has 19 residues. Germline CDR1 is MGHRA and CDR2 is YSYEKL. This chain's CDR3 is CASSQLPGTSGTRSYEQYF. In DNA, the CDR3 is TGCGCCAGCAGCCAACTACCTGGGACTAGCGGGACCCGCTCCTACGAGCAGTACTTC.

The V gene is TRBV5-5, the J gene TRBJ1-1, with TRBD1 matching over 7 bases. CDR1 is SGHKS, CDR2 YYEKEE, per germline (reference sequence). V lost 2 bases and J lost 11; bases outside the gene matches: 6. The CDR3 runs 12 residues. This CDR3 is CASSFTTGQAFF. DNA of the CDR3: TGTGCCAGCAGCTTCACGACAGGGCAGGCTTTCTTT.

J is TRBJ2-1 and V is TRBV14, with 8 bases aligning to TRBD2. CDR3 size: 16 residues. Germline CDR1 SGHDN, CDR2 FVKESK. Unmatched junction bases numbered 15, after V lost 5 bases and J lost 9 bases. CDR3 residues: CASSSLGTRYKGEQFF. As DNA, the CDR3 is TGTGCCAGCAGCTCTTTGGGGACTAGATACAAGGGTGAGCAGTTCTTC.

The chain carries TRBV19 and TRBJ2-5; D not certain. Trimming pared 1 base from V and 1 base from J, leaving 4 bases between. The CDR3 extends over 13 amino acids. In germline, CDR1 is LNHDA, CDR2 SQIVND (reference sequence). The CDR3 loop reads CASSIGAQETQYF. CDR3 bases: TGTGCCAGTAGTATAGGGGCCCAAGAGACCCAGTACTTC.

This clone was detected once. The gene calls are TRBV10-1 and TRBJ2-1; maybe TRBD2 (5 bases). Per the germline V gene, CDR1 is WNHNN and CDR2 is SYGVQD (reference sequence). This CDR3 comprises 18 residues. Trimming left V 3 bases short and J 3 bases short, with 21 bases between. CDR3 nucleotide sequence: TGCGCCAGCAGTGACCGCCGGGATGGCAGTCCATTCTACAATGAGCAGTTCTTC. Translation gives CASSDRRDGSPFYNEQFF.

This chain uses TRBV7-8 with TRBJ2-1; TRBD2 agrees at 12 bases. Germline lookup yields CDR1 SGHVS and CDR2 FQNEAQ. The V gene end was trimmed by 5 bases and the J gene end by 4 bases; junction bases not matched to a gene: 9. The CDR3 length is 17 residues. The CDR3: CASSQATSGGFYNEQFF. CDR3 bases: TGTGCCAGCAGCCAAGCCACTAGCGGGGGGTTTTACAATGAGCAGTTCTTC.